One and the same sample provided the 20 T cell receptor beta chains below, sequenced in a study of blood T cell repertoires in COVID-19. Using immunoSEQ multiplex PCR, the repertoire was profiled, and TCRdb retains in-frame clones only, with some absent. Of 90,000 or so clones listed, about 89% are singletons. Sequencing input: peripheral blood. These receptors all stem from a man in his 60s with COVID-19, enrolled during active disease.

This chain uses TRBV6-1 with TRBJ1-2; D unresolved. CDR1 MNHNS and CDR2 SASEGT come from the germline V gene. The V end was cut by 2 bases, the J end by 2 bases, with 9 bases between. The CDR3 loop spans 14 amino acids. The CDR3 here is CASSEPTRNYGYTF. DNA of the CDR3: TGTGCCAGCAGTGAACCAACAAGAAACTATGGCTACACCTTC.

This chain joins TRBV10-3 and TRBJ2-7; 8 nucleotides align to TRBD1. CDR1 and CDR2 from the germline V gene are ENHRY and SYGVKD. Germline trimming cut 4 bases from V and 5 bases from J; bases unmatched to any gene: 7. The CDR3 runs 14 residues. The CDR3 loop is CAISVDRGLHEQYF. The CDR3, as DNA: TGTGCCATCAGTGTAGACAGGGGCCTCCACGAGCAGTACTTC.

This clone came up a few times. The gene calls are TRBV9 and TRBJ2-2; TRBD1 is a possible D gene (6 bases). The CDR3 has 16 residues. Trimming cost V 2 bases and J 5 bases, with 16 bases left between them. Germline values: CDR1 SGDLS, CDR2 YYNGEE. The CDR3 DNA follows: TGTGCCAGCAGCGTCTCCTACAGGGTAGGGACCGGGGAGCTGTTTTTT. Translated, it gives CASSVSYRVGTGELFF.

This chain joins TRBV3-1 (or the pseudogene TRBV3-2) and TRBJ2-1, with 9 bases that match TRBD2. The J segment lost 4 bases and the V segment lost 4 bases, leaving 5 bases of the junction unmatched. The CDR3 has 15 amino acids. Germline lookup yields CDR1 LGHDT and CDR2 YNNKEL (reference sequence). The CDR3, as DNA: TGTGCCAGCAGCCCAGCGGGAGGTGCGTACAATGAGCAGTTCTTC. It translates to CASSPAGGAYNEQFF.

The rearrangement joins TRBV6-6 to TRBJ1-5; 9 bases are a match to TRBD1. The CDR3 has 15 residues. Germline V gene lookup returns CDR1 MNHNY and CDR2 SVGAGI (reference sequence). Germline trimming cut 6 bases from V and 4 bases from J; bases unmatched to any gene: 7. This CDR3 is CASRKPGQGNQPQHF. Here the CDR3 DNA reads TGTGCCAGCAGAAAACCGGGACAGGGTAATCAGCCCCAGCATTTT.

CDR3 region: CASSLGSSGSGADTQYF. The CDR3 nucleotides are TGTGCCAGCAGCTTAGGTTCTAGCGGGAGTGGCGCAGATACGCAGTATTTT. V and J are TRBV11-3 and TRBJ2-3; 10 bases map to TRBD2. Looked up from germline, CDR1 is SGHNT and CDR2 is YENEEA. Trimming cost V 1 base and J 4 bases; bases outside gene matches: 8. CDR3 size: 17 residues.

The V call is TRBV4-1, the J call TRBJ1-2, with 8 nucleotides matching TRBD1. After removal of 2 bases from V and 3 bases from J, the junction contained 5 bases not matched to a gene. CDR3 length: 15 amino acids. The germline gives CDR1 MGHRA, CDR2 YSYEKL. The chain's CDR3 is CASSQTDRADYGYTF. The CDR3 DNA is TGCGCCAGCAGCCAAACGGACAGGGCGGACTATGGCTACACCTTC.

The chain couples TRBV5-1 to TRBJ1-2, with 7 bases identical to TRBD1. Germline V CDR1 and CDR2: SGHRS, YFSETQ. The CDR3 loop spans 14 amino acids. V was clipped by 3 bases and J by 0 bases; unmatched bases: 2. CDR3 DNA sequence: TGCGCCAGCAGCTCGACAGGGACTAACTATGGCTACACCTTC. Its translation: CASSSTGTNYGYTF.

The chain combines TRBV19 with TRBJ2-3, with 7 positions matching TRBD1. V was clipped by 3 bases and J by 5 bases; unmatched bases: 5. The CDR3 loop spans 14 amino acids. Germline lookup yields CDR1 LNHDA and CDR2 SQIVND (reference sequence). The DNA of the CDR3 is TGTGCCAGTAGTATGTACAGGGGTCAAGATACGCAGTATTTT. This gives the protein CASSMYRGQDTQYF. The whole variable domain, filled in from reference TRBV19 and TRBJ2-3, reads DGGITQSPKYLFRKEGQNVTLSCEQNLNHDAMYWYRQDPGQGLRLIYYSQIVNDFQKGDIAEGYSVSREKKESFPLTVTSAQKNPTAFYLCASSMYRGQDTQYFGPGTRLTVL.

This sequence joins TRBV18 and TRBJ1-2; no clear D gene. V was cut by 6 bases and J by 4 bases, with 12 bases left in between. Germline CDR1 reads KGHSH; CDR2 reads LQKENI. This CDR3 region has 13 residues. Written as DNA, the CDR3 is TGTGCCAGCTCGCCCGAGGTTCGCTATGGCTACACCTTC. It yields the protein CASSPEVRYGYTF.

The chain combines TRBV3-1 (or the pseudogene TRBV3-2) with TRBJ1-1; no firm D call. Germline V lookup: CDR1 LGHDT, CDR2 YNNKEL (reference sequence). This CDR3 region has 14 residues. V was shortened by 1 base and J by 8 bases, with 14 bases between the two germline ends. The CDR3 region has the DNA TGTGCCAGCAGCCAAGGGACTTCCCGGGGAGAAGCTTTCTTT. This gives the protein CASSQGTSRGEAFF.

V and J are TRBV7-3 and TRBJ1-2; D is unclear. This CDR3 region has 13 residues. Germline V gives CDR1 SGHTA, CDR2 FQGTGA. The ends were cut back, 1 base at V and 6 bases at J, with 9 bases in the middle. CDR3 in amino acids: CASSLNPPDGYTF. Here the CDR3 DNA reads TGTGCCAGCAGCTTAAATCCTCCCGATGGCTACACCTTC.

The gene calls are TRBV29-1 and TRBJ2-7; 8 positions match TRBD1. The CDR3 loop spans 14 amino acids. CDR1 and CDR2 (germline): SQVTM, ANQGSEA. The V segment lost 0 bases and the J segment 2 bases; nucleotides outside the gene matches: 3. CDR3 in DNA: TGCAGCGTTGAAGATAACAGGGGGGCCTACGAGCAGTACTTC. Translating gives CSVEDNRGAYEQYF.

This sequence joins TRBV3-1 (or the pseudogene TRBV3-2) and TRBJ2-5, with TRBD2 matching over 8 bases. V lost 5 bases, J lost 3 bases, and 11 bases stayed unmatched. The CDR3 loop spans 16 amino acids. Germline-derived CDR1 and CDR2 are LGHDT and YNNKEL (reference sequence). The CDR3 loop is CASSSGEGAGEETQYF. CDR3 bases: TGTGCCAGCAGCAGCGGTGAAGGAGCGGGAGAAGAGACCCAGTACTTC.

The V gene is TRBV11-2, the J gene TRBJ1-3, with a weak D call TRBD1 (6 bases). Trimming left V 1 base short and J 3 bases short, with 7 bases between. This CDR3 has 14 residues. The germline V gene encodes CDR1 SGHAT and CDR2 FQNNGV. The CDR3 DNA sequence: TGTGCCAGCAGCTTAGCCAGGGGTGGAAACACCATATATTTT. Translation gives CASSLARGGNTIYF.

The V gene is TRBV5-4, the J gene TRBJ2-7; 10 nucleotides line up with TRBD1. The CDR3 consists of 15 residues. V shed 0 bases, J shed 5 bases, and the junction held 5 bases outside the gene matches. Germline assignment: CDR1 SGHNT and CDR2 YYREEE (reference sequence). CDR3 region: CASSLGGTGVNEQYF. CDR3 DNA: TGTGCCAGCAGCTTGGGGGGGACAGGGGTAAACGAGCAGTACTTC.

A remark on this clone: Different DNA sequences within this sample yield the same CDR3. The chain carries TRBV19 and TRBJ1-5, with 7 bases that match TRBD1. CDR1 LNHDA and CDR2 SQIVND come from the germline V gene (reference sequence). The CDR3 contains 13 residues. Trimming took 5 bases from V and 2 from J; bases not matched to a gene: 0. The CDR3 protein is CASSGTGNQPQHF. The CDR3 region has the DNA TGTGCCAGTAGTGGGACAGGCAATCAGCCCCAGCATTTT.

The gene calls are TRBV13 and TRBJ1-2; D might be TRBD1 (6 bases). Looked up from germline, CDR1 is PRHDT and CDR2 is FYEKMQ (reference sequence). The V gene lost 6 bases and the J gene lost 3 bases, with 17 bases spanning the gap. This CDR3 is 15 amino acids long. Here the CDR3 DNA reads TGTGCCAGCAGTCCCAGGGCAGGGGAGTACTATGGCTACACCTTC. Amino acids: CASSPRAGEYYGYTF.

The chain carries TRBV7-9 and TRBJ2-3; TRBD2 agrees at 10 bases. V dropped 2 bases and J dropped 5; count of bases not matched to a gene: 4. Germline values: CDR1 SEHNR, CDR2 FQNEAQ (reference sequence). The CDR3 totals 15 residues. CDR3 loop: CASSLPAGGKDTQYF. In nucleotides, the CDR3 is TGTGCCAGCAGCTTACCAGCGGGAGGGAAAGATACGCAGTATTTT.

The chain links TRBV2 to TRBJ1-5, with D possibly being TRBD1 (6 bases). CDR1 and CDR2 from the germline V gene are SNHLY and FYNNEI. The CDR3 runs to 15 residues. V dropped 6 bases and J dropped 4 bases, with 16 bases sitting between them. The CDR3 DNA reads as TGTGCCAGCAGCCCCGGGAGGGGGGGGAATCAGCCCCAGCATTTT. It is translated as CASSPGRGGNQPQHF.